These 25 T cell receptor beta chains came from one sample sequenced in a study of tumor and adjacent non-tumor tissue in lung cancer. No cell sorting was done before RNA was extracted from the tissue. TCRbeta libraries were built with three rounds of nested PCR, modified from ARM-PCR. TCRdb used MiXCR to reprocess the multiplex PCR reads, holding one entry per CDR3 protein. The sample carries over 85,000 distinct CDR3 sequences, 84% recorded once. The specimen sequenced was lung tumor tissue. The origin of the receptors is a man between 65 and 80 years old with non-small cell lung cancer.

Comment on this clonotype: A junction boundary mismatches the germline segment, possibly from a read error. As DNA, the CDR3 is TGTGCCAGCACCCTAAGGAGGGGCACTGGGTCCAATGAGCAGCTCTTC. Translation: CASTLRRGTGSNEQLF. The rearrangement uses TRBV6-1 and TRBJ2-1; tentative D call: TRBD2 (6 bases). Germline CDR1 MNHNS, CDR2 SASEGT. CDR3 size: 16 residues.

A remark on this clonotype: This CDR3 fails to terminate in the conserved phenylalanine or tryptophan, so it likely reflects a read error. V and J are TRBV12-3 or TRBV12-4 and TRBJ2-7, with a tentative D call TRBD1 (6 bases). Between the trimmed V and J ends, which lost 5 bases and 3 bases, there was a span of 17 bases. The CDR3 length is 15 residues. CDR3 loop: CASSRFQGYYYEQYS. As DNA, the CDR3 is TGTGCCAGCAGTAGGTTCCAGGGGTATTACTACGAGCAGTACTCC.

Details on this clonotype: A much larger clone sits a single nucleotide away, making a read error possible. This chain links TRBV20-1 with TRBJ1-5; D not certain. Trimming pared 4 bases from V and 4 bases from J, leaving 17 bases between. The CDR3 has 15 residues. Germline assignment: CDR1 DFQATT and CDR2 SNEGSKA (reference sequence). Here the CDR3 reads CSAKGKGGINQPQHF. The CDR3 DNA sequence: TGCAGTGCTAAAGGCAAGGGCGGGATAAATCAGCCCCAGCATTTT.

V and J are TRBV4-1 and TRBJ2-5; perhaps TRBD2 as D (6 bases). Trimming pared 7 bases from V and 8 bases from J, leaving 23 bases between. The CDR3 runs 15 residues. Per the germline V gene, CDR1 is MGHRA and CDR2 is YSYEKL. Here the CDR3 DNA reads TGCGCCAGCATCCAGGGACTCGGAGGCTTGTGCACCCAGTACTTC. Amino acid sequence: CASIQGLGGLCTQYF.

On this clonotype: The junction departs from germline at one end; a sequencing error may be responsible. The V gene is TRBV4-2, the J gene TRBJ2-5; weak D call: TRBD1 (5 bases). Germline CDR1 LGHNA, CDR2 YNFKEQ. The CDR3 extends over 16 amino acids. CDR3 bases: TGTGCCAGTAGCCCCCAGGGAACGAGACATGTGGAGACCCAGTATTTC. Translation: CASSPQGTRHVETQYF.

This chain uses TRBV5-1 with TRBJ2-1; possible D gene TRBD2, 5 bases. Germline loops: CDR1 SGHRS, CDR2 YFSETQ. The CDR3 sequence is 16 residues long. The V end lost 5 bases, the J end lost 5 bases, and 20 bases lay between the germline ends. CDR3 DNA sequence: TGCGCCAGCAGGGAATTGGGGTGGGAGATTGACAATGAGCAGTTCTTC. Its protein product is CASRELGWEIDNEQFF.

The chain has TRBV6-2 or TRBV6-3 and TRBJ2-7; either TRBD1 or TRBD2 may fit D (5 bases each). CDR1 and CDR2 (germline): MNHEY, SVGEGT. The CDR3 contains 15 residues. V was shortened by 10 bases and J by 6 bases, with 25 bases between the two germline ends. CDR3 nucleotides: TGTGCCATCTGTTACTCGATGGTGGGACCGGTCGAGCAGTACTTC. As protein: CAICYSMVGPVEQYF.

A remark on this clonotype: At one end, the junction sequence differs from germline, possibly due to a read error. The chain combines TRBV4-2 with TRBJ2-3; maybe TRBD2 (6 bases). Germline loops: CDR1 LGHNA, CDR2 YNFKEQ. The CDR3 spans 15 residues. The CDR3 is CTSSPVRGAADTQYF. The DNA for the CDR3 is TGTACCAGCAGCCCCGTGCGGGGTGCCGCAGATACGCAGTATTTT.

The chain has TRBV10-3 and TRBJ2-7, with 9 bases lining up with TRBD1. V dropped 7 bases and J dropped 9; count of bases not matched to a gene: 13. This CDR3 contains 14 residues. The germline CDR1 and CDR2 sequences are ENHRY and SYGVKD. CDR3 DNA sequence: TGTGCCATCATAGCGGACAGGGGAGGATCCGGGCAGTACTTC. It specifies CAIIADRGGSGQYF.

For this clonotype: The germline gene is not matched at one end of the junction; a read error may be the cause. The chain recombines TRBV11-2 with TRBJ2-7; D is possibly TRBD1 (5 bases). The CDR3 loop spans 15 amino acids. In germline, CDR1 is SGHAT, CDR2 FQNNGV. The CDR3 reads CANSLDSMGPYEQYF. CDR3 in DNA: TGTGCCAACAGCTTAGACTCTATGGGGCCCTACGAGCAGTACTTC.

A remark on this clonotype: A read error may account for a junction end that differs from germline. The gene calls are TRBV10-1 and TRBJ2-5, with a tentative D call TRBD2 (6 bases). Germline assignment: CDR1 WNHNN and CDR2 SYGVQD (reference sequence). The CDR3 length is 13 residues. The CDR3 DNA sequence: TGCACCAGCGGTCGACTAGTACGCGAGACCCAGTACTTC. This sequence encodes CTSGRLVRETQYF.

This clonotype was detected once. A much bigger clone sits one base away, suggesting this may be a read error. Lacking the conserved final phenylalanine or tryptophan, this CDR3 likely reflects a read error. V and J are TRBV28 and TRBJ2-5; TRBD1 matches 8 bases. V was pared by 7 bases and J by 6 bases, with 10 bases of the junction left unmatched. Germline values: CDR1 MDHEN, CDR2 SYDVKM. The CDR3 covers 14 residues. The CDR3 loop is CASITGGSGKTQYV. The CDR3, as DNA: TGTGCCAGCATCACAGGGGGTTCCGGAAAGACCCAGTACGTC.

Turning to this clonotype: The junction does not match germline at one end; this may be a read error. The chain links TRBV29-1 to TRBJ2-3; 12 nucleotides agree with TRBD2. Germline CDR1 SQVTM, CDR2 ANQGSEA. The length of the CDR3 is 15 residues. The DNA of the CDR3 is TGCAGCGCAAACCTGACTAGCGGGGGCACAGATACGCAGAATTTT. Protein: CSANLTSGGTDTQNF.

About this clonotype: The CDR3 does not end in the conserved phenylalanine or tryptophan, so this is likely a read error. The chain carries TRBV6-5 and TRBJ2-7; TRBD2 is a possible D gene (6 bases). The CDR3 is made up of 14 amino acids. CDR1 and CDR2 from the germline V gene are MNHEY and SVGAGI. The CDR3: CASNWAGTPREQYI. The CDR3 nucleotides are TGCGCCAGCAATTGGGCGGGGACCCCCCGCGAGCAGTACATC.

On this clonotype itself: A read error may account for a junction end that differs from germline. The chain is built from TRBV28 and TRBJ1-2; D gene ambiguous. The V gene's germline CDR1 is MDHEN and CDR2 SYDVKM. The CDR3 loop spans 14 amino acids. CDR3 sequence reads: CVSHDSGKRNGYTF. In DNA form, the CDR3 reads TGTGTCAGCCACGATTCAGGCAAACGCAATGGCTACACCTTC.

This clonotype showed up many times. The rearrangement uses TRBV7-2 and TRBJ2-3; D remains ambiguous. Between the trimmed V and J ends, which lost 1 base and 0 bases, there was a span of 11 bases. Germline-derived CDR1 and CDR2 are SGHTA and FQGNSA. The CDR3 runs 16 residues. The CDR3, as DNA: TGTGCCAGCAGCTTAGGCCTACATCCTAGCACAGATACGCAGTATTTT. Its protein product is CASSLGLHPSTDTQYF.

This clonotype was found a few times. The germline gene is not matched at one end of the junction; a read error may be the cause. The chain recombines TRBV6-2 or TRBV6-3 with TRBJ2-1; D is unclear. The CDR3 has 11 residues. From germline, CDR1 is MNHEY and CDR2 SVGEGT. CDR3 in amino acids: CGSSYMVSQFF. The CDR3 DNA is TGTGGCAGCAGTTATATGGTCAGTCAATTCTTC.

A remark on this clonotype: The junction departs from germline at one end; a sequencing error may be responsible. V and J are TRBV29-1 and TRBJ2-1, with TRBD2 matching 7 bases. There are 16 residues in the CDR3. Per the germline V gene, CDR1 is SQVTM and CDR2 is ANQGSEA. The CDR3, as DNA: TGCAGCGCTGAGGGAGTCCTCTATCGGGACTACAATGAGCAGTTTTTC. Translated, it gives CSAEGVLYRDYNEQFF.

This clonotype was picked up a small number of times. A much larger clone lies a single base off, so this may be a read error. The chain combines TRBV7-8 with TRBJ1-4; D is unclear. From germline, CDR1 is SGHVS and CDR2 FQNEAQ. The CDR3 contains 16 residues. CDR3 in amino acids: CTSSLDLFRVNEKLFF. The DNA of the CDR3 is TGTACCAGCAGCTTAGATCTGTTCCGGGTAAATGAAAAACTGTTTTTT.

Concerning this clonotype itself: One end of the junction does not line up with germline, which may come from a read error. The rearrangement uses TRBV28 and TRBJ2-2; D not resolved. Germline CDR1 is MDHEN and CDR2 is SYDVKM. CDR3 length equals 15 residues. CDR3 sequence (DNA): TGTGCCAGCAGTTTAATGGGCTTGAACACCAGGGAGCTGTTTTTT. This sequence encodes CASSLMGLNTRELFF.

On this clonotype: Germline and junction disagree at one end, which may indicate a read error. The chain has TRBV20-1 and TRBJ2-1; 9 nucleotides agree with TRBD2. Germline V gene lookup returns CDR1 DFQATT and CDR2 SNEGSKA (reference sequence). The CDR3 runs 17 residues. Here the CDR3 DNA reads TGCAGTGCTAGAGATCCCGGCGGGGGGGCCGGTTGGTATGAGCAGTCCTTC. Protein sequence: CSARDPGGGAGWYEQSF.

Points on this clonotype: The junction differs from germline at one of its ends, possibly a read error. J is TRBJ1-6 and V is TRBV28, with 10 nucleotides matching TRBD1. The CDR3 length is 19 residues. Germline V gene data show CDR1 as MDHEN and CDR2 as SYDVKM. CDR3 sequence: CASSLLRQGACSFNSPLHF. In nucleotides, the CDR3 is TGTGCCAGCAGTTTACTCCGACAGGGGGCCTGCTCCTTTAATTCACCCCTCCACTTT.

As for this clonotype: As the CDR3 is not closed by the conserved phenylalanine or tryptophan, this likely results from a read error. The chain employs TRBV24-1 and TRBJ2-5, with 10 bases matching TRBD2. Germline-derived CDR1 and CDR2 are KGHDR and SFDVKD. This CDR3 has 15 amino acids. CDR3 DNA sequence: TGTGCCACTAGTGGAGAGCGGGGGGGCGGGGAGACCCAGTACTTA. It specifies CATSGERGGGETQYL.

This clonotype was found once. This rearrangement joins TRBV11-1 to TRBJ2-7; the D is unclear. Trimming left V 0 bases short and J 4 bases short, with 13 bases between. Germline V gene sequence: CDR1 SGHAT, CDR2 FQDESV (reference sequence). This CDR3 has 15 residues. CDR3 sequence reads: CASSLAASASYEQYF. The CDR3 DNA sequence: TGTGCCAGCAGCTTAGCAGCTTCCGCCTCATACGAGCAGTACTTC.

This clonotype came up once. One end of the junction fails to match germline, which may point to a read error. The V and J genes are TRBV6-5 and TRBJ1-1; TRBD1 matches 10 bases. Germline V gene lookup returns CDR1 MNHEY and CDR2 SVGAGI. CDR3 length: 14 amino acids. The chain's CDR3 is CTSSQTGGRREDFF. DNA of the CDR3: TGTACCAGCAGCCAGACAGGGGGCCGTCGTGAAGATTTCTTT.